Shown below are 30 T cell receptor beta chains from a single sample sequenced in a study of T cell responses to AZD1222 COVID-19 vaccine. Measured with immunoSEQ multiplex PCR; TCRdb has only the in-frame clones, and not every one. The data contain 150,000 or so clones, roughly nine tenths of them seen just once; the ten biggest clones take up roughly 2.9%. The sample here was peripheral blood, taken on day 0 of AZD1222 vaccination. These receptors all stem from an adult in good health.

The chain couples TRBV7-3 to TRBJ1-1; D remains ambiguous. From germline, CDR1 is SGHTA and CDR2 FQGTGA. V was cut by 5 bases and J by 10 bases, with 17 bases left in between. This CDR3 is 13 amino acids long. The CDR3 DNA reads TGTGCCAGCAGCCCAAGAGGGCCCTCGGGAGCTTTCTTT. Translation: CASSPRGPSGAFF.

The chain employs TRBV18 and TRBJ1-2; no reliable D call. This CDR3 is built from 15 residues. The germline V gene encodes CDR1 KGHSH and CDR2 LQKENI. V dropped 2 bases and J dropped 2 bases, with 12 bases sitting between them. The DNA of the CDR3 is TGTGCCAGCTCACCAGAAACCCTCGTAAACTATGGCTACACCTTC. Its translation is CASSPETLVNYGYTF.

J is TRBJ2-1 and V is TRBV27, with D perhaps matching TRBD1 (5 bases). This CDR3 is 15 amino acids long. The V end was cut by 0 bases, the J end by 5 bases, with 11 bases between. The germline gives CDR1 MNHEY, CDR2 SMNVEV (reference sequence). The CDR3 here is CASSLSGAYHNEQFF. CDR3 nucleotide sequence: TGTGCCAGCAGTTTATCAGGGGCTTATCACAATGAGCAGTTCTTC.

This sequence joins TRBV19 and TRBJ1-1; D is unclear. Trimming took off 5 bases at V and 5 bases at J, with 6 bases between the two ends. Germline V gene lookup returns CDR1 LNHDA and CDR2 SQIVND (reference sequence). This CDR3 region has 11 residues. CDR3 protein: CASSSTTEAFF. The CDR3 nucleotides read TGTGCCAGTAGTTCGACTACTGAAGCTTTCTTT. Full variable domain (outside the CDR3, taken from reference TRBV19 and TRBJ1-1): DGGITQSPKYLFRKEGQNVTLSCEQNLNHDAMYWYRQDPGQGLRLIYYSQIVNDFQKGDIAEGYSVSREKKESFPLTVTSAQKNPTAFYLCASSSTTEAFFGQGTRLTVV.

The chain employs TRBV5-1 and TRBJ2-7; 8 nucleotides agree with TRBD1. Per the germline V gene, CDR1 is SGHRS and CDR2 is YFSETQ. J gave up 7 bases and V 5 bases, and 8 bases lay outside the gene matches. This CDR3 has 13 amino acids. CDR3 region: CASRPDRVGEQYF. In DNA, the CDR3 is TGCGCCAGCAGACCGGACAGGGTGGGGGAGCAGTACTTC.

This clone has only a few counts. Other DNA sequences from this sample encode an identical CDR3 as well. This chain joins TRBV9 and TRBJ2-5; a weak D match, TRBD2 (5 bases). Trimming stripped 0 bases from V and 5 bases from J, with 11 bases between. Germline values: CDR1 SGDLS, CDR2 YYNGEE. This CDR3 spans 14 amino acids. The CDR3 loop reads CASSVGGLGETQYF. CDR3 DNA sequence: TGTGCCAGCAGCGTAGGCGGGCTTGGTGAGACCCAGTACTTC.

This rearrangement joins TRBV4-1 to TRBJ2-7; D is possibly TRBD1 or TRBD2 (5 bases each). V was cut by 1 base and J by 2 bases, with 9 bases left in between. The V gene's germline CDR1 is MGHRA and CDR2 YSYEKL. The CDR3 sequence is 14 residues long. The CDR3 nucleotides read TGCGCCAGCAGCCAAGGGGGACCCACCTACGAGCAGTACTTC. Protein product: CASSQGGPTYEQYF.

CDR3 nucleotide sequence: TGTGCCAGCAGTTACTCCCCCGAGCCGGGGGGGACGCAGTATTTT. Protein: CASSYSPEPGGTQYF. The chain recombines TRBV6-5 with TRBJ2-3; TRBD2 aligns across 8 bases. With V trimmed by 0 bases and J by 9 bases, 8 bases remained unmatched. Germline V gene data show CDR1 as MNHEY and CDR2 as SVGAGI. The CDR3 totals 15 residues.

V is TRBV4-2 and J is TRBJ2-2, with 8 nucleotides matching TRBD1. CDR1 LGHNA and CDR2 YNFKEQ come from the germline V gene. Trimming removed 1 base from V and 7 bases from J; junction bases left unmatched: 5. The CDR3 has 15 residues. The DNA for the CDR3 is TGTGCCAGCAGCCAAGCGGACAGGGATCACGGGGAGCTGTTTTTT. Residues: CASSQADRDHGELFF.

This clone was observed a handful of times. CDR3 residues: CSVQERGGSGEQYF. For the CDR3, the DNA is TGCAGCGTCCAAGAGCGGGGGGGCTCAGGGGAGCAGTACTTC. The V gene is TRBV29-1, the J gene TRBJ2-7; 10 bases fit TRBD2. V was pared by 6 bases and J by 7 bases, with 12 bases of the junction left unmatched. Germline values: CDR1 SQVTM, CDR2 ANQGSEA. The CDR3 is 14 amino acids.

The table lists this clone with a few counts. This chain connects TRBV10-3 to TRBJ1-5; TRBD1 matches 7 bases. The CDR3 length is 14 residues. The germline V gene has CDR1 ENHRY and CDR2 SYGVKD. V trimming: 4 bases; J trimming: 7 bases; junction bases outside the gene matches: 7. The CDR3 here is CAISAGGFGQPQHF. CDR3 DNA sequence: TGTGCCATCAGTGCAGGGGGTTTCGGGCAGCCCCAGCATTTT.

CDR3 amino acids: CASSIQGVGGNTIYF. The CDR3 bases are TGTGCCAGCAGCATACAGGGGGTGGGTGGAAACACCATATATTTT. The rearrangement links TRBV7-2 to TRBJ1-3; 8 positions match TRBD1. Per germline, CDR1 SGHTA and CDR2 FQGNSA. The CDR3 is made up of 15 amino acids. Trimming at V came to 5 bases and at J to 3 bases, leaving 6 bases not matched to a gene. Drawing the rest from reference TRBV7-2 and TRBJ1-3, the complete variable domain is GAGVSQSPSNKVTEKGKDVELRCDPISGHTALYWYRQSLGQGLEFLIYFQGNSAPDKSGLPSDRFSAERTGGSVSTLTIQRTQQEDSAVYLCASSIQGVGGNTIYFGEGSWLTVV.

The rearrangement uses TRBV7-2 and TRBJ2-1; D is uncertain. The germline gives CDR1 SGHTA, CDR2 FQGNSA. CDR3 size: 8 residues. Trimming took off 4 bases at V and 14 bases at J, with 3 bases between the two ends. In nucleotides, the CDR3 is TGTGCCAGCAGCTCGAAGTTCTTC. Translated: CASSSKFF.

V and J are TRBV3-1 (or the pseudogene TRBV3-2) and TRBJ1-5; possibly TRBD1 for D (5 bases). V lost 0 bases and J lost 6, with 12 bases in between. Germline lookup yields CDR1 LGHDT and CDR2 YNNKEL (reference sequence). The CDR3 extends over 15 amino acids. CDR3 in DNA: TGTGCCAGCAGCCAAGATGAGGGGCTTGGTCAGCCCCAGCATTTT. It specifies CASSQDEGLGQPQHF.

J is TRBJ2-7 and V is TRBV2; D not certain. The germline V gene has CDR1 SNHLY and CDR2 FYNNEI. The CDR3 totals 14 residues. Trimming pared 3 bases from V and 0 bases from J, leaving 9 bases between. The CDR3 DNA reads as TGTGCCAGCAGTGAGGCCAGGAACTCCTACGAGCAGTACTTC. This sequence encodes CASSEARNSYEQYF.

V is TRBV2 and J is TRBJ1-2; TRBD1 might be the D (5 bases). Germline values: CDR1 SNHLY, CDR2 FYNNEI. The ends were cut back, 2 bases at V and 4 bases at J, with 11 bases in the middle. The CDR3 has 14 amino acids. The CDR3 sequence: CASSEPPGLYGYTF. The CDR3 nucleotides are TGTGCCAGCAGTGAACCGCCGGGGCTCTATGGCTACACCTTC.

The rearrangement links TRBV15 to TRBJ1-5, with 8 positions matching TRBD1. The CDR3 contains 14 residues. CDR1 and CDR2 (germline): LNHNV, YYDKDF (reference sequence). Losses at the gene ends were 5 bases for V and 4 bases for J; bases not matched to a gene: 4. The CDR3 loop is CATSWQGANQPQHF. In DNA form, the CDR3 reads TGTGCCACCAGCTGGCAGGGGGCGAATCAGCCCCAGCATTTT.

This chain joins TRBV3-1 (or the pseudogene TRBV3-2) and TRBJ1-2, with D tentatively TRBD1 (5 bases). The ends were cut back, 5 bases at V and 2 bases at J, with 15 bases in the middle. The CDR3 covers 15 residues. Germline V gives CDR1 LGHDT, CDR2 YNNKEL (reference sequence). The CDR3 DNA sequence: TGTGCCAGCAGCTTTAATGGGGGTAGAAACTATGGCTACACCTTC. It is translated as CASSFNGGRNYGYTF.

This clone appeared once. The chain employs TRBV9 and TRBJ1-4; TRBD1 agrees at 10 bases. Trimming removed 0 bases from V and 4 bases from J; junction bases left unmatched: 6. This CDR3 has 17 amino acids. The germline V gene encodes CDR1 SGDLS and CDR2 YYNGEE. This CDR3 reads CASSVERGDRGNEKLFF. CDR3 DNA: TGTGCCAGCAGCGTAGAGCGAGGGGACAGGGGTAATGAAAAACTGTTTTTT.

This chain links TRBV18 with TRBJ1-5, with a weak D call TRBD1 (6 bases). V was pared by 3 bases and J by 6 bases, with 12 bases between. The V gene's germline CDR1 is KGHSH and CDR2 LQKENI. The CDR3 is made up of 14 amino acids. Written as DNA, the CDR3 is TGTGCCAGCTCACCGACAGGTCCCGGTCAGCCCCAGCATTTT. It codes for CASSPTGPGQPQHF.

The chain employs TRBV19 and TRBJ2-7; D remains ambiguous. CDR1 is LNHDA and CDR2 is SQIVND in the germline V gene (reference sequence). Trimming shortened V by 9 bases and J by 5 bases, and 5 bases separated the two germline ends. This CDR3 has 9 amino acids. CDR3 nucleotides: TGTGCCAGCCGACACGAGCAGTACTTC. Translating it yields CASRHEQYF.

The rearrangement uses TRBV5-5 and TRBJ1-1; D unresolved. CDR1 and CDR2 from the germline V gene are SGHKS and YYEKEE (reference sequence). Trimming pared 2 bases from V and 1 base from J, leaving 6 bases between. CDR3 length: 13 amino acids. The CDR3 region is CASSFGPNTEAFF. DNA of the CDR3: TGTGCCAGCAGCTTTGGCCCGAACACTGAAGCTTTCTTT.

The J gene is TRBJ1-1, the V gene TRBV5-1, with 12 bases that match TRBD1. Germline V gene lookup returns CDR1 SGHRS and CDR2 YFSETQ. J gave up 6 bases and V 5 bases, and 5 bases lay outside the gene matches. The CDR3 has 14 amino acids. The CDR3 sequence: CASRSGTGGSEAFF. The CDR3 DNA reads as TGCGCCAGCAGGTCCGGGACAGGGGGCTCTGAAGCTTTCTTT.

The chain employs TRBV5-1 and TRBJ1-2; D unclear. The CDR3 totals 15 residues. Germline CDR1 and CDR2: SGHRS and YFSETQ. V lost 4 bases and J lost 4, with 17 bases in between. The CDR3, as DNA: TGCGCCAGCAGCCCCGGGTCCCGGTTCATCTATGGCTACACCTTC. Its translation is CASSPGSRFIYGYTF.

The chain couples TRBV21-1 to TRBJ1-2; TRBD1 is the table's D call and was not checked against the DNA. TRBV21-1 is a pseudogene locus. The CDR3 runs to 12 residues. The CDR3 sequence: CASRQGDYGYTF. The CDR3 bases are TGTGCCAGTCGACAGGGTGACTATGGCTACACCTTC.

The rearrangement joins TRBV4-3 to TRBJ2-7; D remains ambiguous. The germline V gene encodes CDR1 LGHNA and CDR2 YSLEER. Between the trimmed V and J ends, which lost 0 bases and 4 bases, there was a span of 13 bases. CDR3 length equals 15 residues. CDR3 region: CASSQDLEGVYEQYF. The CDR3 coding sequence is TGCGCCAGCAGCCAAGATCTTGAAGGTGTTTACGAGCAGTACTTC.

The chain joins TRBV6-5 to TRBJ1-6; 8 nucleotides align to TRBD1. In germline, CDR1 is MNHEY, CDR2 SVGAGI. The CDR3 has 15 residues. V gave up 6 bases and J gave up 4 bases; unmatched junction bases: 5. CDR3 amino acids: CASSDRGLYNSPLHF. The CDR3 region has the DNA TGTGCCAGCAGCGACAGGGGCCTGTATAATTCACCCCTCCACTTT.

The J gene is TRBJ1-2, the V gene TRBV10-3, with 9 bases fitting TRBD1. The CDR3 contains 14 residues. Unmatched junction bases numbered 3, after V lost 5 bases and J lost 2 bases. Germline loops: CDR1 ENHRY, CDR2 SYGVKD. This chain's CDR3 is CAISNGQGNYGYTF. CDR3 DNA sequence: TGTGCCATCAGTAACGGACAGGGGAACTATGGCTACACCTTC.

The chain couples TRBV4-2 to TRBJ2-7; 8 bases map to TRBD1. The CDR3 is made up of 15 amino acids. The germline CDR1 and CDR2 sequences are LGHNA and YNFKEQ. The junction had 6 bases not matched to a gene; V was cut back by 3 bases and J by 2 bases. CDR3 loop: CASSQDRETAYEQYF. The CDR3, as DNA: TGTGCCAGCAGCCAGGACAGGGAGACAGCCTACGAGCAGTACTTC.

This clone is a singleton in its sample. The chain recombines TRBV5-4 with TRBJ2-7; 9 nucleotides align to TRBD1. The CDR3 totals 15 residues. The junction had 3 bases not matched to a gene; V was cut back by 0 bases and J by 2 bases. Germline values: CDR1 SGHNT, CDR2 YYREEE (reference sequence). CDR3 sequence reads: CASSLGGQGPYEQYF. The CDR3 DNA follows: TGTGCCAGCAGCTTGGGGGGACAGGGCCCCTACGAGCAGTACTTC.